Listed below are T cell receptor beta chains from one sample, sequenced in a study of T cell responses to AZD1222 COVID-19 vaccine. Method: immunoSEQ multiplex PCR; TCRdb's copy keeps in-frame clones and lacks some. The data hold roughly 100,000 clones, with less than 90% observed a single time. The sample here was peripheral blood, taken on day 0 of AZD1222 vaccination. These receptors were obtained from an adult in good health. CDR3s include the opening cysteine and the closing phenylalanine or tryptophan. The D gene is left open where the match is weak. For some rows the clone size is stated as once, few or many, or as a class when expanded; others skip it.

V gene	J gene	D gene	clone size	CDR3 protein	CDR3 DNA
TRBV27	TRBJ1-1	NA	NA	CASSLGTGEAFF	TGTGCCAGCAGTCTCGGGACCGGCGAAGCTTTCTTT
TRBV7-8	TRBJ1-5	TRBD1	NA	CASSPGGSNQPQHF	TGTGCCAGCAGCCCAGGGGGAAGCAATCAGCCCCAGCATTTT
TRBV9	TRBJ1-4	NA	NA	CASSEGEKLFF	TGTGCCAGCAGCGAAGGTGAAAAACTGTTTTTT
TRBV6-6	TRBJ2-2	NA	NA	CASRNSNTGELFF	TGTGCCAGCAGGAACTCGAACACCGGGGAGCTGTTTTTT
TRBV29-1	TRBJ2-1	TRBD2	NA	CSGSGAPGDEQFF	TGCAGCGGTAGCGGGGCCCCCGGGGATGAGCAGTTCTTC
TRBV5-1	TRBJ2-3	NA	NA	CASSNWADTQYF	TGCGCCAGCTCAAATTGGGCAGATACGCAGTATTTT
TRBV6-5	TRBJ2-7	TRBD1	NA	CASSQDRVIREQYF	TGTGCCAGCAGCCAGGACAGGGTAATCCGCGAGCAGTACTTC
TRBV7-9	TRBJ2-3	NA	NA	CASSAPSTDTQYF	TGTGCCAGCAGCGCCCCTAGCACAGATACGCAGTATTTT
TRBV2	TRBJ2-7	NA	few	CASSVRGEQYF	TGTGCCAGCAGCGTCCGGGGGGAGCAGTACTTC
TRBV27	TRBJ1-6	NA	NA	CASRTGPRASPLHF	TGTGCCAGCAGAACCGGGCCCAGAGCCTCACCCCTCCACTTT
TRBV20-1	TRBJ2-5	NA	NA	CSASVAEETQYF	TGCAGTGCTAGTGTCGCGGAAGAGACCCAGTACTTC
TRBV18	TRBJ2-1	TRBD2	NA	CASSPPGLAGGPYNEQFF	TGTGCCAGCTCGCCTCCGGGACTAGCGGGGGGGCCCTACAATGAGCAGTTCTTC
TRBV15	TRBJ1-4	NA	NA	CATSRAAIGAEKLFF	TGTGCCACCAGCAGGGCCGCAATCGGAGCTGAAAAACTGTTTTTT
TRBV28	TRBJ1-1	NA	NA	CASRGKVGAFF	TGTGCCAGCCGAGGGAAGGTGGGGGCTTTCTTT
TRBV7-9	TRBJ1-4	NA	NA	CASRRIGLDEKLFF	TGTGCCAGCAGAAGGATTGGCCTTGATGAAAAACTGTTTTTT
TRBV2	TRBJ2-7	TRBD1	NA	CAIQPRQGSYEQYF	TGTGCCATCCAGCCCCGACAGGGGAGTTACGAGCAGTACTTC
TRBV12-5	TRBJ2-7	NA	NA	CASGSLYEQYF	TGTGCTAGTGGTTCGCTCTACGAGCAGTACTTC
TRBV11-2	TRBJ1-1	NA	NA	CASSPITGIREAFF	TGTGCCAGCAGCCCGATTACAGGGATCCGTGAAGCTTTCTTT
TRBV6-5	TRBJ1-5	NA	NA	CATKTGSLRDQPQHF	TGTGCCACTAAGACAGGATCCCTTAGGGATCAGCCCCAGCATTTT
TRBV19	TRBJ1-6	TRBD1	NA	CATNRGPSSYNSPLHF	TGTGCCACAAACAGGGGGCCAAGCTCCTATAATTCACCCCTCCACTTT
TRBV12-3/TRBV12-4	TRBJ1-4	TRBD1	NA	CASRTGGEKLFF	TGTGCCAGCAGAACAGGGGGAGAAAAACTGTTTTTT
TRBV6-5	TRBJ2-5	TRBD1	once	CASLPGQGIEETQYF	TGTGCCAGTTTGCCGGGACAGGGTATAGAAGAGACCCAGTACTTC
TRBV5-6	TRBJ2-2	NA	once	CASSLLSGELFF	TGTGCCAGCAGCTTGTTATCCGGGGAGCTGTTTTTT
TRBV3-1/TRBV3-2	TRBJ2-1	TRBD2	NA	CASSQLGGAYNEQFF	TGTGCCAGCAGCCAACTCGGGGGGGCCTACAATGAGCAGTTCTTC
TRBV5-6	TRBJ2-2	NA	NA	CASSSQGRTGELFF	TGTGCCAGCAGCTCCCAGGGACGAACCGGGGAGCTGTTTTTT
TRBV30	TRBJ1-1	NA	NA	CAWSAIQGSTEAFF	TGTGCCTGGAGTGCCATACAGGGAAGTACTGAAGCTTTCTTT
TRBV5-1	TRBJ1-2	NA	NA	CASSLQGSSGYTF	TGCGCCAGCAGCTTGCAGGGTAGCAGCGGCTACACCTTC
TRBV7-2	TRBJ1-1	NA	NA	CASSLPPGPGHTNTEAFF	TGTGCCAGCAGCCTCCCTCCGGGACCCGGACATACAAACACTGAAGCTTTCTTT
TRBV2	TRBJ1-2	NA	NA	CAMPLPTGGYTF	TGTGCCATGCCTCTACCGACAGGAGGCTACACCTTC
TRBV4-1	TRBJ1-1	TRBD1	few	CASSRQDRSNTEAFF	TGCGCCAGCAGCCGTCAGGACAGGTCCAACACTGAAGCTTTCTTT
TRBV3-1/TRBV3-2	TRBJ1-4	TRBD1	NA	CASSRNPRDRVLATNEKLFF	TGTGCCAGCAGCCGGAACCCACGTGACAGGGTTCTTGCAACTAATGAAAAACTGTTTTTT
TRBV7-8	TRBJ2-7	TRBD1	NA	CASSLPRQGVNEQYF	TGTGCCAGCAGCTTACCGAGACAGGGGGTCAACGAGCAGTACTTC
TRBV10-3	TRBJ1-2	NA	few	CAISEGASYGYTF	TGTGCCATCAGTGAGGGGGCCAGCTATGGCTACACCTTC
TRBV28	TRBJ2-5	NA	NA	CASSSTTYRTLETQYF	TGTGCCAGCAGTTCTACGACTTACCGCACACTAGAGACCCAGTACTTC
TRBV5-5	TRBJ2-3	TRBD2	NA	CASSWTSGGSDTQYF	TGTGCCAGCAGCTGGACTAGCGGGGGTTCAGATACGCAGTATTTT
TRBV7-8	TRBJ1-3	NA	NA	CASTYEPRAGNTIYF	TGTGCCAGCACCTATGAGCCCAGGGCTGGAAACACCATATATTTT
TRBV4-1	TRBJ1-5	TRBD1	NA	CASSQVMIQGLHQPQHF	TGCGCCAGCAGCCAAGTGATGATACAGGGGCTACATCAGCCCCAGCATTTT
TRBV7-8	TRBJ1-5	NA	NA	CASSYTPAGNQPQHF	TGTGCCAGCAGCTACACCCCTGCAGGGAATCAGCCCCAGCATTTT